A selection of T cell receptor beta chains follows, all from one sample in a study of human T cells and chemical hapten exposure. From the RACE reads, TCRdb called clonotypes with MiXCR, one entry per CDR3 protein. The sample holds around 380,000 distinct CDR3 sequences; more than 4.5% are singletons and the top ten take 2% to 2.5%. This material consisted of whole blood, taken in connection with sensitization to the hapten diphenylcyclopropenone (DPC). The receptors come from a woman between 45 and 60 years old with alopecia areata. Some clones in this sample may be carry-over from other donors' samples. The CDR3 runs from the conserved cysteine through the conserved F or W. Fields, in order: clone size, J gene, V gene, D gene, CDR3 length, CDR3 DNA, CDR3 protein. A D gene is named only where the DNA matches it firmly. The size field is filled for only some rows; it gives once, few, many or a size class.

clone_size: many
j_call: TRBJ2-1
v_call: TRBV7-9
d_call: TRBD2
cdr3_length: 15
cdr3_nt: TGTGCCAGCAGCTTAGGAGCGGGGGAGAACAATGAGCAGTTCTTC
cdr3_aa: CASSLGAGENNEQFF

clone_size: many
j_call: TRBJ1-1
v_call: TRBV27
d_call: NA
cdr3_length: 12
cdr3_nt: TGTGCCAGCTTTCGATTGAACACTGAAGCTTTCTTT
cdr3_aa: CASFRLNTEAFF

clone_size: NA
j_call: TRBJ2-1
v_call: TRBV9
d_call: TRBD2
cdr3_length: 15
cdr3_nt: TGTGCCAGCAGCGCATCGGGGGGGAGTCCAAGTGAGCAGTTCTTC
cdr3_aa: CASSASGGSPSEQFF

clone_size: many
j_call: TRBJ2-6
v_call: TRBV12-3/TRBV12-4
d_call: NA
cdr3_length: 15
cdr3_nt: TGTGCCAGCAGCTTGGACGTCTCTGGGGCCAACGTCCTGACTTTC
cdr3_aa: CASSLDVSGANVLTF

clone_size: few
j_call: TRBJ2-1
v_call: TRBV20-1
d_call: TRBD2
cdr3_length: 15
cdr3_nt: TGCAGTGCTCCCTTTACTAGCGGGGATTACAATGAGCAGTTCTTC
cdr3_aa: CSAPFTSGDYNEQFF

clone_size: NA
j_call: TRBJ1-1
v_call: TRBV27
d_call: NA
cdr3_length: 11
cdr3_nt: TGTGCCAGCAGAGGATGGACTGAAGCTTTCTTT
cdr3_aa: CASRGWTEAFF

clone_size: NA
j_call: TRBJ2-3
v_call: TRBV6-6
d_call: NA
cdr3_length: 14
cdr3_nt: TGTGCCAGCAGTTGGGGGGCTAGCACAGATACGCAGTATTTT
cdr3_aa: CASSWGASTDTQYF

clone_size: few
j_call: TRBJ2-3
v_call: TRBV29-1
d_call: TRBD1
cdr3_length: 16
cdr3_nt: TGCAGCGTTGTTCGGACAGGGGGCCGGGTAGCAGATACGCAGTATTTT
cdr3_aa: CSVVRTGGRVADTQYF

clone_size: NA
j_call: TRBJ2-1
v_call: TRBV2
d_call: NA
cdr3_length: 15
cdr3_nt: TGTGCCAGCAGTGAAGAAACGGTGGTAGGGGATGAGCAGTTCTTC
cdr3_aa: CASSEETVVGDEQFF

clone_size: many
j_call: TRBJ1-5
v_call: TRBV6-6
d_call: TRBD1
cdr3_length: 13
cdr3_nt: TGTGTCACAGGGGACCATAGCAATCAGCCCCAGCATTTT
cdr3_aa: CVTGDHSNQPQHF

clone_size: NA
j_call: TRBJ2-7
v_call: TRBV5-5
d_call: TRBD1
cdr3_length: 14
cdr3_nt: TGTGCCAGCAGCTCTCTCCAGGGGGCAGAAGAGCAGTACTTC
cdr3_aa: CASSSLQGAEEQYF

clone_size: few
j_call: TRBJ2-3
v_call: TRBV5-1
d_call: NA
cdr3_length: 13
cdr3_nt: TGCGCCAGCAGCTCTCCGGGACTGGATACGCAGTATTTT
cdr3_aa: CASSSPGLDTQYF

clone_size: NA
j_call: TRBJ1-2
v_call: TRBV3-1
d_call: TRBD1
cdr3_length: 15
cdr3_nt: TGTGCCAGCAGCCCAATGCAGGGGGCGAACTATGGCTACACCTTC
cdr3_aa: CASSPMQGANYGYTF

clone_size: many
j_call: TRBJ2-5
v_call: TRBV12-3/TRBV12-4
d_call: NA
cdr3_length: 13
cdr3_nt: TGTGCCAGCAGTTTCCAGGGGCGAGAGACCCAGTACTTC
cdr3_aa: CASSFQGRETQYF

clone_size: NA
j_call: TRBJ2-2
v_call: TRBV12-3/TRBV12-4
d_call: TRBD1
cdr3_length: 13
cdr3_nt: TGTGCCAGCAGCTTTACAGGGGCCGGGGAGCTGTTTTTT
cdr3_aa: CASSFTGAGELFF

clone_size: NA
j_call: TRBJ1-2
v_call: TRBV12-3/TRBV12-4
d_call: NA
cdr3_length: 14
cdr3_nt: TGTGCCAGCAGTTTGGGCAGGGGAGAATATGGCTACACCTTC
cdr3_aa: CASSLGRGEYGYTF

clone_size: few
j_call: TRBJ1-1
v_call: TRBV6-2/TRBV6-3
d_call: NA
cdr3_length: 16
cdr3_nt: TGTGCCAGCAGTTATGAAAACGGGGGGCTGAACACTGAAGCTTTCTTT
cdr3_aa: CASSYENGGLNTEAFF

clone_size: few
j_call: TRBJ2-1
v_call: TRBV20-1
d_call: NA
cdr3_length: 17
cdr3_nt: TGCAGTGCTAGAGATCGCCCGACTAGTCCGACCTACAATGAGCAGTTCTTC
cdr3_aa: CSARDRPTSPTYNEQFF

clone_size: few
j_call: TRBJ1-1
v_call: TRBV20-1
d_call: NA
cdr3_length: 15
cdr3_nt: TGCAGTGCTAGTGGCAGGAGGGGGGGGAGGACTGAAGCTTTCTTT
cdr3_aa: CSASGRRGGRTEAFF

clone_size: NA
j_call: TRBJ1-1
v_call: TRBV29-1
d_call: NA
cdr3_length: 11
cdr3_nt: TGCAGCATCCCCCGAGGGGGGCGAGCTTTCTTT
cdr3_aa: CSIPRGGRAFF

clone_size: many
j_call: TRBJ1-1
v_call: TRBV29-1
d_call: NA
cdr3_length: 13
cdr3_nt: TGCAGCGTTGAGGGCCGGGAGAACACTGAAGCTTTCTTT
cdr3_aa: CSVEGRENTEAFF

clone_size: many
j_call: TRBJ1-2
v_call: TRBV27
d_call: NA
cdr3_length: 13
cdr3_nt: TGTGCCAGCGGACGTAGGGGGATCTATGGCTACACCTTC
cdr3_aa: CASGRRGIYGYTF

clone_size: NA
j_call: TRBJ2-2
v_call: TRBV6-5
d_call: NA
cdr3_length: 15
cdr3_nt: TGTGCCAGCAGTTACGGTCGACAGAACACCGGGGAGCTGTTTTTT
cdr3_aa: CASSYGRQNTGELFF

clone_size: NA
j_call: TRBJ2-5
v_call: TRBV13
d_call: TRBD2
cdr3_length: 15
cdr3_nt: TGTGCCAGCAGCGAATCTAGCGGGGGAGGCGAGACCCAGTACTTC
cdr3_aa: CASSESSGGGETQYF